This TCR beta chain emerged from a study of blood T cells in healthy people across ages. Study-level points and caveats: Diversity figures based on one million T cells were deemed too low.

Together with a sample-barcoded 5' primer, a J-beta primer mix was included in a second PCR lasting roughly 6 to 12 cycles. Via MiXCR, TCRdb re-called the 5' RACE reads, giving one row per CDR3 protein. The repertoire consists of around 1,800,000 distinct CDR3 sequences, with about 39% occurring once and the leading ten covering under 30%. The V gene's germline CDR1 is SGHTA and CDR2 FQGNSA. The CDR3 sequence is 17 residues long. Deletions cut 3 bases from V and 0 bases from J, with 16 bases between. Note on this clonotype: The antigen is not known.

This clonotype originated in a human donor in good health. The sample taken for sequencing was blood. The J gene is TRBJ2-3, the V gene TRBV7-2; D may be TRBD1 (5 bases). The CDR3 DNA reads TGTGCCAGCAGCTTGCCTCCCGACAGCTCTAGCACAGATACGCAGTATTTT. Its translation is CASSLPPDSSSTDTQYF.